The present entry profiles one T cell receptor beta chain with its context. Its antigen is unknown. These data are taken from a study of shared clonotypes between healthy human individuals. Study background: The plates for each donor numbered three CD4 naive, three CD4 memory, two CD8 naive and one CD8 memory. Study-wide points: Relative to clonotypes present in all four donors, those not shared had lower generation probabilities.

V lost 5 bases, J lost 5 bases, and 18 bases stayed unmatched. Germline V gene data show CDR1 as SGHNT and CDR2 as YYREEE (reference sequence). The CDR3 totals 17 residues. Genomic DNA belonging to each subset was distributed in equal measure over several immunoSEQ plates. Clones were read by immunoSEQ multiplex PCR, and TCRdb kept only the in-frame ones, dropping some. The sample holds over a million clones; around three quarters are singletons and the top ten take around 0.6%. The TCR sequence derives from a man younger than 35 in good health. Some clones in this sample may be carry-over from other donors' samples. The material sequenced was memory CD4+ T cells from PBMCs. Subset indicated: CD45RA-negative fraction. This chain joins TRBV5-4 and TRBJ2-5; 7 bases match TRBD2. CDR3 sequence reads: CASSLRGGRRGMETQYF. In DNA form, the CDR3 reads TGTGCCAGCAGTTTAAGAGGCGGGAGAAGGGGTATGGAGACCCAGTACTTC.